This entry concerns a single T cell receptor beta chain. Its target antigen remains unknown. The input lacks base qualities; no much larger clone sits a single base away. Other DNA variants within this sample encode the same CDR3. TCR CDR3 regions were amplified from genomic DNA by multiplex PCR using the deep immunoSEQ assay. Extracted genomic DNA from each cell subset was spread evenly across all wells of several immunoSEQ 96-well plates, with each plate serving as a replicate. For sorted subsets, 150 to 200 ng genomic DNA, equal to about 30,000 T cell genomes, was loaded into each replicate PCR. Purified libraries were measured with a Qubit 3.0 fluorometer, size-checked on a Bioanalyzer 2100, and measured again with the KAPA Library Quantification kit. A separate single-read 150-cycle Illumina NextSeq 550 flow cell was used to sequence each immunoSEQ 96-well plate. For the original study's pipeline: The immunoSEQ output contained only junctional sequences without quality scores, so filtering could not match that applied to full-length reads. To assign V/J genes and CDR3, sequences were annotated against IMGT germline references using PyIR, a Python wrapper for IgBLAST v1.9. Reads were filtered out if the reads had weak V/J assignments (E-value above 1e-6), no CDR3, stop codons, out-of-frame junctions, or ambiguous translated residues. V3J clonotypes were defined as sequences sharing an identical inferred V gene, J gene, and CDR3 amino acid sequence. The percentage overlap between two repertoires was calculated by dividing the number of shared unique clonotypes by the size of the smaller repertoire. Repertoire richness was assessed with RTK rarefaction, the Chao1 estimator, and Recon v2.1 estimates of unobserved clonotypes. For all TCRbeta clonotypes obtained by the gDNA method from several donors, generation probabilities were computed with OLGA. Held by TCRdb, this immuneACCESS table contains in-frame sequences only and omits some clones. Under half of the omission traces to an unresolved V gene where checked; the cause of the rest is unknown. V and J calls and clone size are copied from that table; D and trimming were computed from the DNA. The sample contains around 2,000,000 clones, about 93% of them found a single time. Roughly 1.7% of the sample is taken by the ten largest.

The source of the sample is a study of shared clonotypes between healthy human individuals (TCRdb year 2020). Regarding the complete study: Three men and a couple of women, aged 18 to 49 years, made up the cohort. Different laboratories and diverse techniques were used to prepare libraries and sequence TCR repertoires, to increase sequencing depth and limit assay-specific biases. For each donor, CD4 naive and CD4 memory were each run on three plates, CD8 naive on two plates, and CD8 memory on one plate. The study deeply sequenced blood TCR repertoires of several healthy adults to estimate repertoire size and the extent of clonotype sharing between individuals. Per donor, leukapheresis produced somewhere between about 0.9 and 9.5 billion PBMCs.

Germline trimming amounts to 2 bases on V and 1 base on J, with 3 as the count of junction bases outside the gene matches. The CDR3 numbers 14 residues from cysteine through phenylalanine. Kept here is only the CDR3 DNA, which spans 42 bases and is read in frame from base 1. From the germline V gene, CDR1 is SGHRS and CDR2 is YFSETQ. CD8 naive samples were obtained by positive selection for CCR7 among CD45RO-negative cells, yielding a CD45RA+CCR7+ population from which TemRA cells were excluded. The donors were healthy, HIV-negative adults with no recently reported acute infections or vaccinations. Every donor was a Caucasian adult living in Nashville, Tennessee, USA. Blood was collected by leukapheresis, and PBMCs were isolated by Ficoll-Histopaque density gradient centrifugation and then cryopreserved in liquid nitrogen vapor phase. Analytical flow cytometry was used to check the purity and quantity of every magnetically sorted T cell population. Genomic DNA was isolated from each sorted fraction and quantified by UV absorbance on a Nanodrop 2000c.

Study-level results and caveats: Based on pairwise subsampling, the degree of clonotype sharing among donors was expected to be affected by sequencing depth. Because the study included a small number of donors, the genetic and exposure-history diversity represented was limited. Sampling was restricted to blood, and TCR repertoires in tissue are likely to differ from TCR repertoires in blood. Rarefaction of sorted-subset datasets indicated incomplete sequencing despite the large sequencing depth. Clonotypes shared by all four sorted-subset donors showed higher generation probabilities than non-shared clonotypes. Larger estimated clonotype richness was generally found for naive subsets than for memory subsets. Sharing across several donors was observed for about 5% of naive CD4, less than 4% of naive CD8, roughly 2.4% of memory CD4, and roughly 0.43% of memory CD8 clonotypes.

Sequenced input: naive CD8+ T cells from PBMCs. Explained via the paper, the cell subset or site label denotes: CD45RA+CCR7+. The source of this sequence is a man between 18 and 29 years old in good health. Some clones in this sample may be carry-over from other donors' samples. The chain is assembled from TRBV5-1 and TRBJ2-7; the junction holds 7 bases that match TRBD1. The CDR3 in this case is CASSLGQASYEQYF. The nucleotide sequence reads TGCGCCAGCAGCTTAGGACAGGCATCCTACGAGCAGTACTTC.